This T cell receptor (beta chain) stems from a study of blood T cell repertoires in COVID-19. Study at large: T cells, B-cell-depleted T cells, or PBMCs supplied cDNA or gDNA.

Profiling relied on immunoSEQ multiplex PCR, and the TCRdb table lists in-frame clones only, not all of them. Counted here are approximately 170,000 clones, about four fifths occurring once; the ten biggest clones make up roughly a tenth. This TCR came from a woman over 75 with active or convalescent COVID-19. Sequencing was done on a sample of peripheral blood.

DNA for the CDR3: TGTGCCAGCAGCCCCCGAGCGGGAATAGGAGATACGCAGTATTTT. Its protein is CASSPRAGIGDTQYF. The V and J genes are TRBV11-3 and TRBJ2-3; 7 positions agree with TRBD2. Germline trimming cut 5 bases from V and 5 bases from J; bases unmatched to any gene: 10. The CDR3 sequence is 15 residues long. From germline, CDR1 is SGHNT and CDR2 YENEEA.